This record concerns one TCR beta chain sequence. This specimen comes from a study of blood T cell repertoires in COVID-19. Looking at the study overall: T cells, B-cell-depleted T cells, or PBMCs provided the cDNA or gDNA that served as material.

The CDR3 totals 16 residues. The germline gives CDR1 SGHRS, CDR2 YFSETQ. V was cut by 0 bases and J by 9 bases, with 16 bases left in between. Everyone who took part was roughly 18 to 89 years old, and they came from about two dozen US areas. Two consecutive negative NP/OP PCR tests, clearance, or resolved symptoms defined Cohort 3 recovery. Clones were sequenced by immunoSEQ multiplex PCR, and TCRdb holds only the in-frame ones, with some missing. Of about 370,000 clones in the sample, around 87% are singletons; the top ten hold less than 1.2%. This TCR was recovered from a young man who had recovered from COVID-19. V gene TRBV5-1 combines with J gene TRBJ1-6; D unclear. The sequencing input was PBMCs or T cells enriched from blood (not recorded which). CDR3: CASSLVRVQEGSPLHF. CDR3 coding DNA: TGCGCCAGCAGCTTGGTCCGGGTTCAGGAGGGTTCACCCCTCCACTTT.